This entry lists 20 T cell receptor beta chains sequenced from one sample in a study of PD-1 blockade in classical Hodgkin lymphoma. All trial patients relapsed after autologous stem cell transplantation. Only in-frame clones appear in the TCRdb table, and some are missing; sequencing was by immunoSEQ multiplex PCR. The data contain fewer than 90,000 clones, roughly nine tenths of them singletons. The material was peripheral blood mononuclear cells (PBMCs), obtained at baseline. These receptors came from a human donor with classical Hodgkin lymphoma.

The chain recombines TRBV5-4 with TRBJ1-4, with 7 bases identical to TRBD1. Germline lookup yields CDR1 SGHNT and CDR2 YYREEE (reference sequence). CDR3 size: 16 residues. Trimming at V came to 0 bases and at J to 0 bases, leaving 2 bases not matched to a gene. CDR3 sequence: CASSLGDSSTNEKLFF. The CDR3 region has the DNA TGTGCCAGCAGCTTGGGGGACAGTTCAACTAATGAAAAACTGTTTTTT.

The chain joins TRBV11-1 to TRBJ2-7; 11 bases align to TRBD2. This CDR3 contains 14 residues. V was pared by 0 bases and J by 7 bases, with 2 bases of the junction left unmatched. Per the germline V gene, CDR1 is SGHAT and CDR2 is FQDESV (reference sequence). The CDR3, as DNA: TGTGCCAGCAGCTTAGCTAGCGGGAGGGATGAGCAGTACTTC. Amino acids: CASSLASGRDEQYF. The variable domain in full, completed from reference TRBV11-1 and TRBJ2-7, reads EAEVAQSPRYKITEKSQAVAFWCDPISGHATLYWYRQILGQGPELLVQFQDESVVDDSQLPKDRFSAERLKGVDSTLKIQPAELGDSAMYLCASSLASGRDEQYFGPGTRLTVT.

The genes are TRBV2 and TRBJ2-7, with 11 bases fitting TRBD2. The CDR3 runs to 17 residues. The junction had 11 bases not matched to a gene; V was cut back by 2 bases and J by 5 bases. Germline V gene data show CDR1 as SNHLY and CDR2 as FYNNEI. The CDR3, as DNA: TGTGCCAGCAGTGAAAGGGTAGCGGGAGGGCTAAGAAACGAGCAGTACTTC. Translating gives CASSERVAGGLRNEQYF.

The rearrangement uses TRBV6-6 and TRBJ1-1; 7 nucleotides agree with TRBD1. CDR3 length: 12 residues. Germline assignment: CDR1 MNHNY and CDR2 SVGAGI (reference sequence). The ends lost 5 bases at V and 11 bases at J; junction bases unmatched: 8. The CDR3 here is CASSPDRRDAFF. The CDR3 DNA is TGTGCCAGCAGTCCGGACAGGCGGGATGCTTTCTTT.

Comment on this clone: Other DNA sequences in the sample encode the same CDR3. The rearrangement links TRBV7-2 to TRBJ2-7, with 11 bases aligning to TRBD2. The CDR3 runs 14 residues. From germline, CDR1 is SGHTA and CDR2 FQGNSA. V shed 5 bases and J 7 bases; nucleotides not matched to a gene: 7. The CDR3 spells CASSPTSGRYEQYF. CDR3 bases: TGTGCCAGCAGCCCAACTAGCGGGAGATATGAGCAGTACTTC. Filled out from reference TRBV7-2 and TRBJ2-7, the complete variable domain reads GAGVSQSPSNKVTEKGKDVELRCDPISGHTALYWYRQSLGQGLEFLIYFQGNSAPDKSGLPSDRFSAERTGGSVSTLTIQRTQQEDSAVYLCASSPTSGRYEQYFGPGTRLTVT.

The chain uses TRBV6-1 and TRBJ2-4; weak D call: TRBD1 (5 bases). V lost 6 bases and J 1 base, leaving 10 bases between the germline ends. Germline V gives CDR1 MNHNS, CDR2 SASEGT. The length of the CDR3 is 14 residues. CDR3 DNA: TGTGCCAGCAGGCAGCCAGGGGCCAAAAACATTCAGTACTTC. It translates to CASRQPGAKNIQYF.

The V gene is TRBV27, the J gene TRBJ2-7; TRBD2 aligns across 13 bases. CDR3 length equals 16 residues. The ends lost 6 bases at V and 2 bases at J; junction bases unmatched: 7. In germline, CDR1 is MNHEY, CDR2 SMNVEV (reference sequence). This CDR3 reads CASRLAGGPGTYEQYF. DNA of the CDR3: TGTGCCAGCAGACTAGCGGGAGGGCCGGGGACCTACGAGCAGTACTTC.

V gene TRBV11-2 combines with J gene TRBJ1-2; D perhaps matches TRBD1 (5 bases). This CDR3 comprises 18 residues. Trimming pared 1 base from V and 3 bases from J, leaving 21 bases between. Germline V gives CDR1 SGHAT, CDR2 FQNNGV. As DNA, the CDR3 is TGTGCCAGCAGCTTAGTCGGTTTTAGGGGCAGTGGAGACTATGGCTACACCTTC. Protein: CASSLVGFRGSGDYGYTF.

This chain links TRBV27 with TRBJ2-1, with D perhaps TRBD1 or TRBD2 (5 bases each). The CDR3 loop spans 21 amino acids. In germline, CDR1 is MNHEY, CDR2 SMNVEV (reference sequence). V was cut by 2 bases and J by 0 bases, with 26 bases left in between. Here the CDR3 reads CASSLLPTGTEVSSSYNEQFF. Here the CDR3 DNA reads TGTGCCAGCAGTTTACTCCCCACCGGGACGGAGGTTTCCAGCTCCTACAATGAGCAGTTCTTC.

This clone occurred once. The V gene is TRBV11-2, the J gene TRBJ2-3; no definite D call. The length of the CDR3 is 12 residues. Germline V gene sequence: CDR1 SGHAT, CDR2 FQNNGV. Trimming shortened V by 2 bases and J by 4 bases, and 4 bases separated the two germline ends. For the CDR3, the DNA is TGTGCCAGCAGCTTACTACCAGATACGCAGTATTTT. Protein sequence: CASSLLPDTQYF.

The chain is built from TRBV2 and TRBJ2-7; no reliable D call. This CDR3 is built from 15 residues. Trimming took off 0 bases at V and 2 bases at J, with 11 bases between the two ends. Germline values: CDR1 SNHLY, CDR2 FYNNEI. The CDR3 region has the DNA TGTGCCAGCAGTGAAGCGTTGCCGCAGCCCTACGAGCAGTACTTC. The encoded protein is CASSEALPQPYEQYF.

This clone was seen just once. The CDR3 spells CASSRSQGSGANVLTF. CDR3 coding DNA: TGTGCCAGCAGTCGATCTCAGGGCTCTGGGGCCAACGTCCTGACTTTC. V and J are TRBV28 and TRBJ2-6; D is perhaps TRBD1 (5 bases). Looked up from germline, CDR1 is MDHEN and CDR2 is SYDVKM. This CDR3 region has 16 residues. V lost 5 bases and J 0 bases, leaving 11 bases between the germline ends.

The chain links TRBV5-6 to TRBJ1-5; D call uncertain. This CDR3 is built from 14 residues. The germline V and J ends were trimmed by 0 bases and 2 bases, with 6 bases remaining between them. Germline V gene lookup returns CDR1 SGHDT and CDR2 YYEEEE. The CDR3 DNA follows: TGTGCCAGCAGCTTGGGGACGGGCAATCAGCCCCAGCATTTT. Translation: CASSLGTGNQPQHF.

This sequence joins TRBV5-6 and TRBJ2-7; 11 bases align to TRBD2. After removal of 3 bases from V and 2 bases from J, the junction contained 1 base not matched to a gene. Germline V gene lookup returns CDR1 SGHDT and CDR2 YYEEEE. The CDR3 is made up of 14 amino acids. CDR3 sequence: CASSWTSGPYEQYF. As DNA, the CDR3 is TGTGCCAGCAGCTGGACTAGCGGGCCCTACGAGCAGTACTTC.

V gene TRBV11-2 combines with J gene TRBJ2-1, with 11 bases matching TRBD2. The V and J ends lost 3 bases and 5 bases, in that order; junction bases with no gene match: 6. Germline lookup yields CDR1 SGHAT and CDR2 FQNNGV. The CDR3 is made up of 16 amino acids. The DNA of the CDR3 is TGTGCCAGCAGCTTCTTAGCGGGAGGGAAGGACAATGAGCAGTTCTTC. It translates to CASSFLAGGKDNEQFF.

The V call is TRBV28, the J call TRBJ2-3; D gene ambiguous. This CDR3 spans 11 amino acids. The germline V and J ends were trimmed by 4 bases and 2 bases, with 1 base remaining between them. The germline CDR1 and CDR2 sequences are MDHEN and SYDVKM. The CDR3 sequence is CASSYTDTQYF. The CDR3 nucleotides are TGTGCCAGCAGTTACACAGATACGCAGTATTTT.

The V and J genes are TRBV4-3 and TRBJ2-1; D gene unclear. V was clipped by 0 bases and J by 10 bases, with 7 bases between them. The CDR3 totals 12 residues. Germline V gene lookup returns CDR1 LGHNA and CDR2 YSLEER. The CDR3 region is CASSQDWREQFF. The CDR3 nucleotides are TGCGCCAGCAGCCAAGATTGGCGGGAGCAGTTCTTC.

The chain combines TRBV5-1 with TRBJ2-5; D is unresolved. This CDR3 is 14 amino acids long. CDR1 is SGHRS and CDR2 is YFSETQ in the germline V gene. The V end lost 0 bases, the J end lost 5 bases, and 11 bases lay between the germline ends. CDR3 DNA: TGCGCCAGCAGCTTGGAGCCGGGTCGGGAGACCCAGTACTTC. This translates into CASSLEPGRETQYF.

This clone was found a few times. The chain links TRBV6-5 to TRBJ2-1; 13 positions agree with TRBD2. Germline assignment: CDR1 MNHEY and CDR2 SVGAGI. The CDR3 loop spans 15 amino acids. V lost 4 bases, J lost 4 bases, and 1 base stayed unmatched. This CDR3 is CASSLLAGGYNEQFF. In DNA form, the CDR3 reads TGTGCCAGCAGTTTACTAGCGGGAGGGTACAATGAGCAGTTCTTC.

This chain uses TRBV28 with TRBJ2-3; 7 bases match TRBD1. The germline gives CDR1 MDHEN, CDR2 SYDVKM. Losses at the gene ends were 8 bases for V and 1 base for J; bases not matched to a gene: 9. The CDR3 extends over 15 amino acids. CDR3 amino acids: CASGQTGMGTDTQYF. In DNA, the CDR3 is TGTGCCAGCGGGCAGACAGGGATGGGCACAGATACGCAGTATTTT.